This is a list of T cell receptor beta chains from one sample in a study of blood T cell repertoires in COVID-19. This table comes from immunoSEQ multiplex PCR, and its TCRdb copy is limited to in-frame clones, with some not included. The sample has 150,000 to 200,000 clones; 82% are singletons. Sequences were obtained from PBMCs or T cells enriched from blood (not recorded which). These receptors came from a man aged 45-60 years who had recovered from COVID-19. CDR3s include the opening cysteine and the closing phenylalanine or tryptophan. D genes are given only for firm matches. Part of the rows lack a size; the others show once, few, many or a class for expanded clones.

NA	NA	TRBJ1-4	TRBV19	TGTGCCAGTAGTATACCCTCGGCGGGGGCAACTGAAAAACTGTTTTTT	CASSIPSAGATEKLFF
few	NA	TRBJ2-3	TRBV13	TGTGCCAGCAGCTTCCGGGTTTCTAGCACAGATACGCAGTATTTT	CASSFRVSSTDTQYF
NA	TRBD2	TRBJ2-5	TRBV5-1	TGCGCCAGCAGCTCCCAACTTAGCGGGGGGGCCTTTGAGACCCAGTACTTC	CASSSQLSGGAFETQYF
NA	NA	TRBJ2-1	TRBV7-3	TGTGCCAGCAGCTTACAGGGCCAAATCAATGAGCAGTTCTTC	CASSLQGQINEQFF
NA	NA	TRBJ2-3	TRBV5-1	TGCGCCAGCAGCTTAGCTAGTAGCACAGATACGCAGTATTTT	CASSLASSTDTQYF
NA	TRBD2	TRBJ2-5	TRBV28	TGTGCCAGCAGTTTTAGTCCGGTGGCTAGCGGAAGGCAAGAGACCCAGTACTTC	CASSFSPVASGRQETQYF
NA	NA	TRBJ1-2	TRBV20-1	NA	CSASFARGIF
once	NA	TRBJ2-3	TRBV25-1	TGTGCCAGCAGTCTAGGCACAGATACGCAGTATTTT	CASSLGTDTQYF
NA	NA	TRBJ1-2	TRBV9	TGTGCCAGCAGCGTAGAAGAAGGGGGTGCTTATGGCTACACCTTC	CASSVEEGGAYGYTF
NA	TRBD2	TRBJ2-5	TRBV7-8	TGTGCCAGCAGCCCCGGCGGAGCTAGCGGGGGGCAAGAGACCCAGTACTTC	CASSPGGASGGQETQYF
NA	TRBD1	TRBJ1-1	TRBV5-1	TGCGCCAGCAGCTCAGGGGGGCGTAGGAACACTGAAGCTTTCTTT	CASSSGGRRNTEAFF
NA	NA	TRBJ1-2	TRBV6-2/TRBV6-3	TGTGCCAGCAGCCTCCGGGGGTATGGCTACACCTTC	CASSLRGYGYTF
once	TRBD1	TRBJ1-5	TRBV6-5	TGTGCCAGCAGCCCAACAGGGGGCGTACAGCCCCAGCATTTT	CASSPTGGVQPQHF
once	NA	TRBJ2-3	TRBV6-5	TGTGCCAGCAGTTACTCGAACGGAGGGTCAGATACGCAGTATTTT	CASSYSNGGSDTQYF
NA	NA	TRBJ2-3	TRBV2	TGTGCCAGCGCACCCTCAGGGGACAGCACAGATACGCAGTATTTT	CASAPSGDSTDTQYF
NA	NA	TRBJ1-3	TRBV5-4	TGTGCCAGCAGCTTGGCGGGAGGTGGAAACACCATATATTTT	CASSLAGGGNTIYF
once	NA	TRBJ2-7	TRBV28	TGTGCCAGCAGTCTTCCCCGGTGGACGGGATCCTACGAGCAGTACTTC	CASSLPRWTGSYEQYF
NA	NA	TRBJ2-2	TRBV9	TGTGCCAGCAGCGTAGCGAGTCCAGGTACCGGGGAGCTGTTTTTT	CASSVASPGTGELFF
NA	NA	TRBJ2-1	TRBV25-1	TGTGCCAGCAGTGACAGGGTTGAGCAGTTCTTC	CASSDRVEQFF
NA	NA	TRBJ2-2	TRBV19	TGTGCCAGTAGTCCCGACAGGTGGAGCCAAGGGGAGCTGTTTTTT	CASSPDRWSQGELFF
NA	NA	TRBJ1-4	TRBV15	TGTGCCACCAGCAGAGAACGGGGTAATGAAAAACTGTTTTTT	CATSRERGNEKLFF
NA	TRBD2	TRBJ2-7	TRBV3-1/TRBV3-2	TGTGCCAGCAGCCAAGAGCATGTGGGACTAGCGGTCTACGAGCAGTACTTC	CASSQEHVGLAVYEQYF
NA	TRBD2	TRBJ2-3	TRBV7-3	TGTGCCAGCAGCTTACTAGCGGGGGGCCCCCGTCCAGATACGCAGTATTTT	CASSLLAGGPRPDTQYF
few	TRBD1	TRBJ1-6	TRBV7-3	TGTGCCAGCAGCTTAGGGACAGGGGGATTGGGATCACCCCTCCACTTT	CASSLGTGGLGSPLHF
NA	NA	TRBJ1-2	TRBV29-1	TGCAGCGTGGCAACCAACACAGGGAATGGCTACACCTTC	CSVATNTGNGYTF
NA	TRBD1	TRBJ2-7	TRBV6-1	TGTGCCAGCAGTGAGGGGACAGTCGAGCAGTACTTC	CASSEGTVEQYF